The rows below give T cell receptor beta chains drawn from one sample of a study of cytotoxic CD8 clonotypes in ibrutinib-treated CLL. Libraries were prepared by immunoSEQ multiplex PCR; TCRdb keeps only in-frame clonotypes and omits some of them. Of 200,000 to 250,000 clones in the sample, around 70% are singletons; the top ten hold 15%. This sample comprised PBMCs, obtained after 24 months of ibrutinib treatment. These receptors came from a human donor with chronic lymphocytic leukemia. Both conserved end residues are part of each CDR3. D genes are given only for firm matches. Not all rows give a size; the values are once, few, many and, for expanded clones, a class.

. TRBD2 TRBJ2-5 TRBV11-1 19 TGTGCCAGCAGCTTACAGACTAGCGGGAGGGCCGTACTCGGGGAGACCCAGTACTTC CASSLQTSGRAVLGETQYF
. . TRBJ2-5 TRBV7-2 14 TGTGCCAGCAGCTTAGTTACAAAGCGGGAGACCCAGTACTTC CASSLVTKRETQYF
. . TRBJ2-1 TRBV20-1 11 TGCAGTGCTAGAGGAGTGGCTGAGCAGTTCTTC CSARGVAEQFF
. . TRBJ1-5 TRBV4-3 13 TGCGCCAGCAGCCAAGATCGGGCTCAGCCCCAGCATTTT CASSQDRAQPQHF
. TRBD1 TRBJ1-1 TRBV10-3 14 TGTGCCATCAGGGCCGGGACAGCGAACACTGAAGCTTTCTTT CAIRAGTANTEAFF
few . TRBJ2-6 TRBV27 14 TGTGCCCCGGCGGGCTCAGTCGGGGCCAACGTCCTGACTTTC CAPAGSVGANVLTF
. . TRBJ1-4 TRBV7-9 15 TGTGCCAGCAGCCCTAGGGGAGACCTTACCGGAAAACTGTTTTTT CASSPRGDLTGKLFF
. . TRBJ2-7 TRBV6-1 15 TGTGCCAGCAGTGGAATAGCGGAGTTCTCCTACGAGCAGTACTTC CASSGIAEFSYEQYF
. . TRBJ1-2 TRBV28 12 TGTGCCAGCGTAGGAACTAACTATGGCTACACCTTC CASVGTNYGYTF
. . TRBJ2-2 TRBV6-1 14 TGTGCCAGCAGTGCGGACAGAAGCACCGGGGAGCTGTTTTTT CASSADRSTGELFF
few TRBD1 TRBJ2-7 TRBV19 13 TGTGCCAGTAGGGGACAGGGGTTACACGAGCAGTACTTC CASRGQGLHEQYF
few . TRBJ1-5 TRBV7-2 16 TGTGCCAGCAGCTTAGGAGGTCAGTTGAGCAATCAGCCCCAGCATTTT CASSLGGQLSNQPQHF
. . TRBJ1-1 TRBV28 15 TGTGCCAGCGGCTCTGGGGGGATGGGGAACACTGAAGCTTTCTTT CASGSGGMGNTEAFF
. TRBD2 TRBJ2-1 TRBV11-2 15 TGTGCCAGCAGCCCGACTAGCGGAAGCTACAATGAGCAGTTCTTC CASSPTSGSYNEQFF
. . TRBJ2-3 TRBV7-3 12 TGTGCCAGCTCGAGGGGGGTGGATACGCAGTATTTT CASSRGVDTQYF
. TRBD2 TRBJ2-5 TRBV2 15 TGTGCCAGCAAGGAGGGACTAGCGGGAGGCGAGACCCAGTACTTC CASKEGLAGGETQYF
. TRBD2 TRBJ2-3 TRBV30 15 TGTGCCTGGACTAGCGGGGCGTCCAGCACAGATACGCAGTATTTT CAWTSGASSTDTQYF
. . TRBJ2-7 TRBV9 14 TGTGCCAGCAGCGTAGGAGGGAGCAACTACGAGCAGTACTTC CASSVGGSNYEQYF
. . TRBJ1-2 TRBV1 13 TGCACCAGCAGCCAAGATTGCGGGGCTGGCTACACCTTC CTSSQDCGAGYTF
. TRBD2 TRBJ2-2 TRBV19 18 TGTGCCAGTAGTACCCGAAGACTAGCGGGCGGTAACACCGGGGAGCTGTTTTTT CASSTRRLAGGNTGELFF
. TRBD2 TRBJ2-1 TRBV28 18 TGTGCCAGCAGCCGAACAGGGGTAGCGGGAGGAATCTACAATGAGCAGTTCTTC CASSRTGVAGGIYNEQFF
. TRBD1 TRBJ2-5 TRBV6-1 14 TGTGCCAGCAGTGAAGCGCTTACAGGGGCGACCCAGTACTTC CASSEALTGATQYF
. TRBD1 TRBJ1-2 TRBV2 14 TGTGCCAGCAGTGTCCCAGGGGGCAACCGGGGCTACACCTTC CASSVPGGNRGYTF
. TRBD2 TRBJ2-1 TRBV11-3 16 TGTGCCAGCAGCTTAGAGGGTGCTAGCGGACGGGATGAGCAGTTCTTC CASSLEGASGRDEQFF
. . TRBJ2-1 TRBV19 15 TGTGCCAGTAGTATTATGGGAAGCTCCTACAATGAGCAGTTCTTC CASSIMGSSYNEQFF